What follows describes a single TCR beta chain. Method: immunoSEQ multiplex PCR; TCRdb's copy keeps in-frame clones and lacks some. The sample shows 150,000 to 180,000 clones, about 89% of them seen only once. Trimming left V 1 base short and J 10 bases short, with 17 bases between. Germline CDR1 reads MNHEY; CDR2 reads SMNVEV (reference sequence). The CDR3 contains 15 residues. The data originate from a study of blood T cell repertoires in COVID-19. As for the study in general: Both acute and convalescent COVID-19 samples were obtained from the United States, Italy and Spain. Nucleic acid was either cDNA or gDNA, and it came from T cells, B-cell-depleted T cells, or PBMCs.

Input material: peripheral blood. The sequence was obtained from a man aged 50-60 years with acute or convalescent COVID-19. V and J are TRBV27 and TRBJ2-1; the D gene is possibly TRBD2 (6 bases). Here the CDR3 reads CASSLYPSLALEQFF. In DNA form, the CDR3 reads TGTGCCAGCAGTTTATATCCATCTCTAGCGTTGGAGCAGTTCTTC.